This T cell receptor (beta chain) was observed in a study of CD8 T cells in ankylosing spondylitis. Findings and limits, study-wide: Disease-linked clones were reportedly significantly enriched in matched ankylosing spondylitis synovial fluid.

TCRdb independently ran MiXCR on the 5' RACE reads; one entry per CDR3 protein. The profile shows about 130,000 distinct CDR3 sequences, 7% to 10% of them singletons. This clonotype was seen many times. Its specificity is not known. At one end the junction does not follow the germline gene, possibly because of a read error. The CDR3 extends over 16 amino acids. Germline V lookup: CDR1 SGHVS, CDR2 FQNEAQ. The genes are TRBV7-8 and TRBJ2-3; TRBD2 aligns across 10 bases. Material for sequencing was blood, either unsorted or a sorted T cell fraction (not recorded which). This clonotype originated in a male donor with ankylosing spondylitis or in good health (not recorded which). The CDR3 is CASSLVAGGQWDTQYF. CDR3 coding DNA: TGTGCCAGCAGTTTAGTAGCGGGAGGACAATGGGATACGCAGTATTTT.